The 22 T cell receptor beta chains listed next were all sequenced from one sample in a study of response to subunit inactivated influenza vaccine. TCRdb fed the RT-PCR reads into MiXCR, producing one record per CDR3 protein. Counted here are over 450,000 distinct CDR3 sequences, 13% occurring once; the ten biggest clones make up 10% to 15%. The sample in question was PBMCs from blood, obtained 45 days after vaccination. The source of these receptors is a man in his fifties or sixties who received an inactivated influenza vaccine.

This clonotype was observed a few times. The chain joins TRBV7-2 to TRBJ2-4; tentative D call: TRBD1 (5 bases). Trimming stripped 1 base from V and 9 bases from J, with 10 bases between. This CDR3 has 13 residues. Germline V gene lookup returns CDR1 SGHTA and CDR2 FQGNSA. The CDR3 DNA is TGTGCCAGCAGCTTAGGAAGGGGCCGCATTCAGTACTTC. This codes for CASSLGRGRIQYF.

This chain links TRBV9 with TRBJ2-5; D is uncertain. The germline V gene has CDR1 SGDLS and CDR2 YYNGEE. There are 12 residues in the CDR3. Trimming pared 0 bases from V and 5 bases from J, leaving 5 bases between. The CDR3 bases are TGTGCCAGCAGCGTAGGAATGGAGACCCAGTACTTC. Protein product: CASSVGMETQYF.

The chain carries TRBV6-5 and TRBJ1-2; no clear D. The CDR3 runs to 13 residues. Looked up from germline, CDR1 is MNHEY and CDR2 is SVGAGI. Trimming stripped 2 bases from V and 4 bases from J, with 8 bases between. CDR3: CASSYATSYGYTF. DNA of the CDR3: TGTGCCAGCAGTTACGCAACCTCCTATGGCTACACCTTC.

The chain carries TRBV6-1 and TRBJ2-7, with 10 bases lining up with TRBD1. The junction had 7 bases not matched to a gene; V was cut back by 7 bases and J by 4 bases. This CDR3 comprises 14 residues. From germline, CDR1 is MNHNS and CDR2 SASEGT. The CDR3 spells CASKWGQGTYEQYF. CDR3 in DNA: TGTGCCAGCAAGTGGGGACAGGGGACTTACGAGCAGTACTTC.

This clonotype was picked up a small number of times. CDR3 region: CATSRATGYEQYF. As DNA, the CDR3 is TGTGCCACCAGCAGAGCGACGGGCTACGAGCAGTACTTC. The rearrangement joins TRBV15 to TRBJ2-7; D is undetermined. In germline, CDR1 is LNHNV, CDR2 YYDKDF (reference sequence). V was cut by 1 base and J by 3 bases, with 7 bases left in between. The CDR3 has 13 residues.

The chain employs TRBV20-1 and TRBJ1-2, with 7 nucleotides matching TRBD1. Germline lookup yields CDR1 DFQATT and CDR2 SNEGSKA (reference sequence). The CDR3 runs to 14 residues. V was clipped by 0 bases and J by 4 bases; unmatched bases: 5. The CDR3 region is CSARDTGAIYGYTF. In DNA, the CDR3 is TGCAGTGCTAGAGATACAGGGGCTATCTATGGCTACACCTTC.

The chain links TRBV10-3 to TRBJ2-7; 8 bases agree with TRBD1. The V segment lost 5 bases and the J segment 5 bases; nucleotides outside the gene matches: 14. This CDR3 contains 16 residues. Germline V gene sequence: CDR1 ENHRY, CDR2 SYGVKD. The CDR3 protein is CAISRFSGTGPNEQYF. The CDR3 nucleotides are TGTGCCATCAGTCGATTTTCCGGGACAGGCCCCAACGAGCAGTACTTC.

Details on this clonotype: The junction shows a germline mismatch at one end, possibly a read error. V usage is TRBV18 and J usage is TRBJ1-1, with D unclear. Germline assignment: CDR1 KGHSH and CDR2 LQKENI. The CDR3 totals 15 residues. The CDR3 loop reads CASSLATDMNIEAFF. The CDR3 DNA reads TGTGCCAGCTCACTCGCGACGGATATGAACATTGAAGCTTTCTTT.

The rearrangement links TRBV5-1 to TRBJ2-5; D ambiguous. The CDR3 is 12 residues long. Between the trimmed V and J ends, which lost 0 bases and 10 bases, there was a span of 10 bases. CDR1 is SGHRS, CDR2 YFSETQ, per germline. The CDR3 DNA reads TGCGCCAGCAGCTTGGATGGGGTGTTCCAGTACTTC. It encodes CASSLDGVFQYF.

The chain combines TRBV12-3 or TRBV12-4 with TRBJ2-7; 10 bases fit TRBD2. This CDR3 contains 15 residues. J gave up 1 base and V 7 bases, and 7 bases lay outside the gene matches. CDR3 loop: CASTLSGGVSYEQYF. CDR3 nucleotides: TGTGCCAGCACCCTAAGCGGGGGGGTTTCCTACGAGCAGTACTTC.

For this clonotype: Here the CDR3 omits its conserved ending phenylalanine or tryptophan, so a read error is the likely source. The chain recombines TRBV5-6 with TRBJ2-1; 11 bases fit TRBD2. The CDR3 sequence is 16 residues long. Germline values: CDR1 SGHDT, CDR2 YYEEEE. With 0 bases clipped from V and 6 bases from J, the junction kept 5 bases outside the gene matches. The chain's CDR3 is CASSLAPSGGFNEQFL. Here the CDR3 DNA reads TGTGCCAGCAGCTTGGCCCCTAGCGGGGGGTTCAATGAGCAGTTCTTA.

There are a few counts of this clonotype. This rearrangement joins TRBV12-3 or TRBV12-4 to TRBJ2-2; 12 nucleotides line up with TRBD2. CDR3 length: 14 amino acids. Trimming removed 10 bases from V and 4 bases from J; junction bases left unmatched: 4. CDR3 coding DNA: TGTGCCACCGCGACTAGCGGGAGCACCGGGGAGCTGTTTTTT. Residues: CATATSGSTGELFF.

This clonotype was recorded a few times. This chain uses TRBV12-3 or TRBV12-4 with TRBJ2-1, with D tentatively TRBD1 (6 bases). CDR3 length: 14 residues. Trimming removed 3 bases at V and 8 bases at J, with 14 bases between. Here the CDR3 DNA reads TGTGCCAGCAGTTTGACACAGGGTGTCGATGAGCAGTTCTTC. It yields the protein CASSLTQGVDEQFF.

In this sample, this clonotype turned up a few times. CDR3 bases: TGTGCCAGCAGCCAAGATCACTTAACCGGGGCCAACGTCCTGACTTTC. Its protein is CASSQDHLTGANVLTF. The chain carries TRBV4-2 and TRBJ2-6, with no clear D. From germline, CDR1 is LGHNA and CDR2 YNFKEQ. The CDR3 totals 16 residues. The V gene lost 0 bases and the J gene lost 4 bases, with 10 bases spanning the gap.

The V gene is TRBV4-3, the J gene TRBJ1-4, with D tentatively TRBD1 (5 bases). Per germline, CDR1 LGHNA and CDR2 YSLEER. This CDR3 comprises 16 residues. V lost 0 bases and J 13 bases, leaving 21 bases between the germline ends. CDR3 amino acids: CASSQDYPQDSFGLFF. In DNA, the CDR3 is TGCGCCAGCAGCCAAGATTACCCCCAAGACAGCTTCGGACTGTTTTTT.

The rearrangement joins TRBV5-1 to TRBJ1-5; 7 bases line up with TRBD1. Germline values: CDR1 SGHRS, CDR2 YFSETQ. The CDR3 length is 13 residues. The V gene end was trimmed by 3 bases and the J gene end by 5 bases; junction bases not matched to a gene: 2. The CDR3 nucleotides are TGCGCCAGCAGCTATACAGGGGATCAGCCCCAGCATTTT. Protein: CASSYTGDQPQHF. The full variable domain, completed using reference TRBV5-1 and TRBJ1-5, is KAGVTQTPRYLIKTRGQQVTLSCSPISGHRSVSWYQQTPGQGLQFLFEYFSETQRNKGNFPGRFSGRQFSNSRSEMNVSTLELGDSALYLCASSYTGDQPQHFGDGTRLSIL.

This rearrangement joins TRBV3-1 to TRBJ2-1; 8 bases are shared with TRBD1. This CDR3 has 11 residues. V gave up 4 bases and J gave up 14 bases; unmatched junction bases: 4. Germline loops: CDR1 LGHDT, CDR2 YNNKEL (reference sequence). CDR3 bases: TGTGCCAGCAGCCTCGCAGGGGGCAAGTTCTTC. It translates to CASSLAGGKFF.

This chain joins TRBV5-5 and TRBJ2-7, with D unresolved. The CDR3 is 15 residues long. V lost 2 bases to trimming and J lost 2 bases, with 14 bases between them. CDR1 and CDR2 from the germline V gene are SGHKS and YYEKEE (reference sequence). CDR3 residues: CASSFQRASPYEQYF. CDR3 sequence (DNA): TGTGCCAGCAGCTTTCAACGGGCCTCCCCCTACGAGCAGTACTTC.

This clonotype was detected ten times or more. This chain links TRBV12-3 or TRBV12-4 with TRBJ2-1; D remains ambiguous. This CDR3 contains 13 residues. V gave up 5 bases and J gave up 10 bases, with 15 bases separating them. CDR3 sequence reads: CASSPRNSREQFF. The CDR3 DNA sequence: TGTGCCAGCAGTCCCCGAAATAGCAGAGAGCAGTTCTTC.

In this sample, this clonotype turned up a few times. This rearrangement joins TRBV28 to TRBJ2-3, with no clear D. Germline V CDR1 and CDR2: MDHEN, SYDVKM. The length of the CDR3 is 14 residues. V was clipped by 6 bases and J by 4 bases, with 14 bases between them. CDR3 amino acids: CASRPSSHPDTQYF. The CDR3 nucleotides read TGTGCCAGCAGACCTTCGAGTCACCCAGATACGCAGTATTTT.

The genes are TRBV5-6 and TRBJ2-1; possibly TRBD1 for D (6 bases). The CDR3 loop spans 15 amino acids. Trimming shortened V by 4 bases and J by 4 bases, and 15 bases separated the two germline ends. CDR1 and CDR2 (germline): SGHDT, YYEEEE. This chain's CDR3 is CASSTIRDMYNEQFF. The CDR3 DNA is TGTGCCAGCAGCACGATCCGGGACATGTACAATGAGCAGTTCTTC.

The chain joins TRBV7-9 to TRBJ1-1; D remains unclear. The CDR3 covers 11 residues. Germline V CDR1 and CDR2: SEHNR, FQNEAQ (reference sequence). Trimming removed 8 bases from V and 6 bases from J, with 10 bases in between. The CDR3 here is CASGTTSEAFF. The CDR3 nucleotides read TGTGCCAGCGGTACTACCTCTGAAGCTTTCTTT. The complete variable domain, with remaining parts taken from reference TRBV7-9 and TRBJ1-1, reads DTGVSQNPRHKITKRGQNVTFRCDPISEHNRLYWYRQTLGQGPEFLTYFQNEAQLEKSRLLSDRFSAERPKGSFSTLEIQRTEQGDSAMYLCASGTTSEAFFGQGTRLTVV.